This T cell receptor beta chain was profiled in a study of T cells in Graves' hyperthyroidism and ophthalmopathy (dated by TCRdb to about 2019). Regarding the complete study: Peripheral blood was sampled at the time of initial diagnosis, prior to any treatment. According to the paper, TCR Vbeta CDR3 sequencing was carried out on some 130 peripheral blood samples, which came from approximately 43 ophthalmopathy, roughly 75 hyperthyroidism and approximately 17 progressor patients. After blood sampling, hyperthyroidism patients were treated with methimazole at a starting dose of 30 mg daily, and ophthalmopathy patients were treated with high-dose intravenous methylprednisolone. An independent validation cohort of around 19 hyperthyroidism patients and approximately 16 patients who later progressed to ophthalmopathy tested prospective prediction of ophthalmopathy. A discovery cohort of roughly 96 patients, roughly 45 with Graves' ophthalmopathy and roughly 59 with stable Graves' hyperthyroidism, was used to find distinguishing TCR V-J signatures. In six Graves' hyperthyroidism patients, the study also compared T-cell repertoires from thyroid tissue with T-cell repertoires from blood. The approximately 95 discovery patients were divided at random into training and test sets in a 7:3 ratio. On the study overall, not on this receptor specifically: A model built on a 13 V-J signature distinguished ophthalmopathy from stable hyperthyroidism, reaching around 88% sensitivity and under 84% specificity in cross-validation and 80%/75% in testing. Most expanded thyroid clonotypes (frequency above 0.001) were also detected in blood, suggesting blood repertoires may reflect thyroid immune responses. During validation, the model predicted progression to ophthalmopathy a median of approximately six months ahead of onset, with almost 71% sensitivity and roughly 75% specificity. No statistical method was used to set the sample size in advance, and investigators knew the group allocation.

Many counts were recorded for this clonotype. Its specific antigen is unknown. Base qualities are not provided; no much larger clone lies one nucleotide away. The V and J ends are trimmed by 5 bases and 4 bases, leaving 11 bases between them. Based on the germline V gene (reference sequence), the CDR1 and CDR2 sequences are SEHNR and FQNEAQ. Counted from cysteine to phenylalanine, this CDR3 has 13 amino acids. CDR3 DNA is the only sequence kept; it has 39 bases, read in frame from the first base. The TCR beta CDR3 regions were amplified from RNA transcripts. The first round of RT-PCR for the TCR CDR3 was performed with the HTBI primer set and the Qiagen OneStep RT-PCR kit. A second multiplex PCR round built the libraries, followed by size selection and purification. The libraries were sequenced on an Illumina HiSeq2000 using paired-end 100 bp reads. From the authors' description of their analysis: SOAPnuke was used to process the raw data, with reads discarded if the reads contained adapters or uncalled bases, had a mean Phred below 15, or lacked an exact constant-primer or identifier match. High-quality paired reads were merged using COPE v1.2.5, and each unique nucleotide sequence was defined as a clonotype. Clonotypes were aligned to IMGT TRBV, TRBD and TRBJ reference segments using MiTCR v1.1. Only V-J combinations with frequency above 0.0001, covering 99.2% of repertoires, were analysed. The TCS score was defined as the ratio of F50 (clonal expansion) to E x V (chaos), calculated using BLOSUM62-based TCRdist between CDR3 peptides within each V-J. Welch's t-statistics and random forest reduced around 550 V-J features to roughly 13, which were used in a naive Bayes classifier (R e1071). In TCRdb, the public reads were trimmed at Q25 with fastp and aligned with MiXCR, with productive beta chains retained. Each CDR3 protein gets just one entry, which takes the most common genes and DNA from the rows behind it. These V and J calls derive from TCRdb rather than the authors' analysis. A total of 250,000 to 300,000 distinct CDR3 sequences appear in this sample, about 14% of them only once. Roughly 13% of the sample is held by the ten biggest clonotypes.

Hyperthyroidism patients were aged 18 to 65 years and newly diagnosed, with disease duration of less than 2 months. Patients with uncontrolled infections, other autoimmune diseases, pregnancy or lactation were excluded. Diagnoses were based on clinical symptoms, serum thyroxine and TRAb, thyroid ultrasound and orbital computed tomography. Blood from progressor patients was drawn when they were first diagnosed with hyperthyroidism, before any ophthalmopathy symptoms appeared. Ficoll-Paque density gradient centrifugation was used to isolate PBMCs from approximately 10 ml of fresh peripheral blood. Progressor patients were defined as those initially diagnosed with Graves' hyperthyroidism in whom ophthalmopathy developed during follow-up. Trizol reagent was used to extract total RNA, and RNA quality was then checked on an Agilent 2100 Bioanalyzer.

Rearrangement joined TRBV7-9 to TRBJ1-1, with the D segment identity uncertain. The source is a woman in her thirties or forties with Graves' hyperthyroidism that later progressed to Graves' ophthalmopathy. What was sequenced was blood. The base sequence is TGTGCCAGCAGCCCACCAGGTACCACTGAAGCTTTCTTT. Translated, it gives CASSPPGTTEAFF.